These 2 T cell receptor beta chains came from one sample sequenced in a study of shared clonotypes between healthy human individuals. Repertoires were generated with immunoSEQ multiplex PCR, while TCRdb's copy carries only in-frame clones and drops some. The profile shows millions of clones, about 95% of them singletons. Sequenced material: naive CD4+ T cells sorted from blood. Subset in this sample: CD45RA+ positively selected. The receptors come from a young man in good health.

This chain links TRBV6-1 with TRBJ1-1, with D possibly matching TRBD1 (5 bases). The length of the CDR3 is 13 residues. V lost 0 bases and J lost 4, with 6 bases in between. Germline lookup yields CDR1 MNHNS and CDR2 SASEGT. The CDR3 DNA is TGTGCCAGCAGTGAAGCGCAGGGCACTGAAGCTTTCTTT. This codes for CASSEAQGTEAFF.

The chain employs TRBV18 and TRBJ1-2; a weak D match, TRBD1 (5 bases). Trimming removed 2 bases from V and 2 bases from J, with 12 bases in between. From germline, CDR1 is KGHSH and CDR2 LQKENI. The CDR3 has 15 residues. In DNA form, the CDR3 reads TGTGCCAGCTCACCATTCGGGACGGACAACTATGGCTACACCTTC. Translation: CASSPFGTDNYGYTF.